These 28 T cell receptor beta chains share one sample of origin, sequenced in a study of blood T cell repertoires in COVID-19. Clones were sequenced by immunoSEQ multiplex PCR, and TCRdb holds only the in-frame ones, with some missing. Of some 200,000 clones in the sample, around 82% were seen once. Sequencing was performed on peripheral blood. These receptors all stem from a human donor with acute or convalescent COVID-19. The donor label of this sample is uncertain.

The chain combines TRBV11-2 with TRBJ2-2; possible D gene TRBD2, 7 bases. The CDR3 covers 15 residues. Trimming removed 5 bases from V and 7 bases from J, with 17 bases in between. The germline CDR1 and CDR2 sequences are SGHAT and FQNNGV. CDR3 coding DNA: TGTGCCAGCAGCATTTCGACTAGGGGGGGCGGGGAGCTGTTTTTT. This codes for CASSISTRGGGELFF. Combining the CDR3 with reference TRBV11-2 and TRBJ2-2 gives the whole variable domain EAGVAQSPRYKIIEKRQSVAFWCNPISGHATLYWYQQILGQGPKLLIQFQNNGVVDDSQLPKDRFSAERLKGVDSTLKIQPAKLEDSAVYLCASSISTRGGGELFFGEGSRLTVL.

The V gene is TRBV6-2 or TRBV6-3, the J gene TRBJ2-1; D not certain. Germline V gives CDR1 MNHEY, CDR2 SVGEGT. This CDR3 is 13 amino acids long. The germline V and J ends were trimmed by 0 bases and 12 bases, with 12 bases remaining between them. CDR3 coding DNA: TGTGCCAGCAGTTACTCGACTCCCCCGCGGCAGTTCTTC. Translating it yields CASSYSTPPRQFF.

The genes are TRBV18 and TRBJ1-4; maybe TRBD1 (6 bases). Trimming removed 1 base at V and 8 bases at J, with 8 bases between. The CDR3 covers 13 residues. Per the germline V gene, CDR1 is KGHSH and CDR2 is LQKENI. The CDR3 coding sequence is TGTGCCAGCTCACCACAGGGGGACGAAAAACTGTTTTTT. It encodes CASSPQGDEKLFF.

J is TRBJ1-2 and V is TRBV28, with 10 bases lining up with TRBD1. The junction had 12 bases not matched to a gene; V was cut back by 7 bases and J by 7 bases. From germline, CDR1 is MDHEN and CDR2 SYDVKM. There are 15 residues in the CDR3. Here the CDR3 reads CASNVPGQGLSGYTF. CDR3 coding DNA: TGTGCCAGCAATGTTCCGGGACAGGGGTTAAGTGGCTACACCTTC.

This clone showed up just once. V usage is TRBV5-1 and J usage is TRBJ2-3; 14 bases map to TRBD2. The germline V gene encodes CDR1 SGHRS and CDR2 YFSETQ. V shed 7 bases and J 6 bases; nucleotides not matched to a gene: 4. The CDR3 contains 14 residues. CDR3 protein: CASETSGGADTQYF. CDR3 DNA: TGCGCCAGCGAGACTAGCGGGGGGGCCGATACGCAGTATTTT.

The chain carries TRBV7-3 and TRBJ1-3; unclear D gene. The CDR3 is 16 residues long. The V gene's germline CDR1 is SGHTA and CDR2 FQGTGA. Trimming pared 3 bases from V and 0 bases from J, leaving 12 bases between. CDR3 sequence (DNA): TGTGCCAGCAGCTTTCGGGGTCGGGCCTCTGGAAACACCATATATTTT. Its translation: CASSFRGRASGNTIYF.

This clone turned up a few times. J is TRBJ2-3 and V is TRBV27, with 8 bases matching TRBD2. Germline CDR1 reads MNHEY; CDR2 reads SMNVEV (reference sequence). CDR3 length equals 19 residues. Unmatched junction bases numbered 14, after V lost 2 bases and J lost 1 base. The CDR3 sequence: CASSLLAGLPPVGTDTQYF. In DNA, the CDR3 is TGTGCCAGCAGTTTACTAGCGGGCCTACCCCCAGTGGGCACAGATACGCAGTATTTT.

At least ten counts were recorded for this clone. This chain uses TRBV11-3 with TRBJ2-7; the D gene is possibly TRBD1 (6 bases). In germline, CDR1 is SGHNT, CDR2 YENEEA. There are 15 residues in the CDR3. V shed 5 bases and J shed 5 bases, with 19 bases lying between them. The CDR3 DNA is TGTGCCAGCAGCCCCCGGGACACGTTGTTCCACGAGCAGTACTTC. It translates to CASSPRDTLFHEQYF.

The gene calls are TRBV5-4 and TRBJ2-1; 10 bases match TRBD2. Germline V gene sequence: CDR1 SGHNT, CDR2 YYREEE (reference sequence). CDR3 length: 16 residues. J was trimmed by 9 bases and V by 2 bases; bases with no gene match: 11. CDR3 in amino acids: CASSFDIAGGHGEQFF. DNA of the CDR3: TGTGCCAGCAGCTTCGATATAGCGGGGGGTCACGGTGAGCAGTTCTTC. Combining the CDR3 with reference TRBV5-4 and TRBJ2-1 gives the whole variable domain ETGVTQSPTHLIKTRGQQVTLRCSSQSGHNTVSWYQQALGQGPQFIFQYYREEENGRGNFPPRFSGLQFPNYSSELNVNALELDDSALYLCASSFDIAGGHGEQFFGPGTRLTVL.

This clone was observed a few times. The chain carries TRBV5-1 and TRBJ2-2; D is ambiguous. V was trimmed by 5 bases and J by 0 bases, leaving 11 bases between them. The CDR3 consists of 15 residues. Germline assignment: CDR1 SGHRS and CDR2 YFSETQ. Here the CDR3 reads CASRRSPTNTGELFF. The CDR3 bases are TGCGCCAGCAGGAGATCCCCAACGAACACCGGGGAGCTGTTTTTT.

The rearrangement joins TRBV5-1 to TRBJ2-2, with TRBD1 as a possible D gene (5 bases). The CDR3 covers 14 residues. Germline V gene data show CDR1 as SGHRS and CDR2 as YFSETQ. Trimming removed 4 bases at V and 0 bases at J, with 7 bases between. The CDR3 loop is CASSDSTNTGELFF. In DNA form, the CDR3 reads TGCGCCAGCAGCGACAGTACGAACACCGGGGAGCTGTTTTTT.

V is TRBV10-3 and J is TRBJ2-1; D gene unclear. Trimming left V 4 bases short and J 2 bases short, with 15 bases between. There are 16 residues in the CDR3. CDR1 is ENHRY, CDR2 SYGVKD, per germline. The CDR3 loop is CAISGGEALPYNEQFF. As DNA, the CDR3 is TGTGCCATCAGTGGCGGCGAGGCCCTACCCTACAATGAGCAGTTCTTC.

This chain connects TRBV6-5 to TRBJ1-5; D perhaps matches TRBD1 (6 bases). The CDR3 has 14 residues. With 7 bases removed from V and 4 bases from J, the gap between germline ends came to 14 bases. The germline V gene encodes CDR1 MNHEY and CDR2 SVGAGI. The CDR3 DNA sequence: TGTGCCAGCAAACCGGGACATGCAAATCAGCCCCAGCATTTT. Protein sequence: CASKPGHANQPQHF.

The chain couples TRBV3-1 (or the pseudogene TRBV3-2) to TRBJ2-3; no reliable D call. This CDR3 has 12 amino acids. The germline V and J ends were trimmed by 4 bases and 4 bases, with 6 bases remaining between them. CDR1 is LGHDT and CDR2 is YNNKEL in the germline V gene (reference sequence). The CDR3 loop reads CASSPSADTQYF. Written as DNA, the CDR3 is TGTGCCAGCAGCCCGTCGGCAGATACGCAGTATTTT.

This chain connects TRBV30 to TRBJ2-5; 11 nucleotides align to TRBD1. The CDR3 consists of 15 residues. V trimming: 7 bases; J trimming: 1 base; junction bases outside the gene matches: 8. Germline values: CDR1 GTSNPN, CDR2 SVGIG (reference sequence). CDR3 coding DNA: TGTGCCTCCACCCGGGGGACAGGGGGCCAAGAGACCCAGTACTTC. Amino acid sequence: CASTRGTGGQETQYF.

The V gene is TRBV25-1, the J gene TRBJ2-1, with 9 bases fitting TRBD1. Germline trimming cut 2 bases from V and 8 bases from J; bases unmatched to any gene: 7. Per germline, CDR1 MGHDK and CDR2 SYGVNS. CDR3 length: 15 residues. The CDR3 reads CASSEDRGFVDEQFF. The DNA of the CDR3 is TGTGCCAGCAGTGAAGACAGGGGGTTCGTGGATGAGCAGTTCTTC.

This clone was observed a single time. V gene TRBV19 combines with J gene TRBJ2-2; D unresolved. The CDR3 covers 15 residues. In germline, CDR1 is LNHDA, CDR2 SQIVND (reference sequence). Trimming pared 5 bases from V and 5 bases from J, leaving 15 bases between. The CDR3 coding sequence is TGTGCCAGTAGTTTCCCCCCTGCGGCGACCGGGGAGCTGTTTTTT. Its protein is CASSFPPAATGELFF.

In its sample, this clone was seen once. The V gene is TRBV30, the J gene TRBJ2-3; D is ambiguous. V was cut by 0 bases and J by 2 bases, with 6 bases left in between. The CDR3 length is 13 residues. The germline V gene encodes CDR1 GTSNPN and CDR2 SVGIG (reference sequence). DNA of the CDR3: TGTGCCTGGAGTGTGACACCCACAGATACGCAGTATTTT. Translated: CAWSVTPTDTQYF. The full variable domain, in which reference TRBV30 and TRBJ2-3 provide the parts outside the CDR3, is SQTIHQWPATLVQPVGSPLSLECTVEGTSNPNLYWYRQAAGRGLQLLFYSVGIGQISSEVPQNLSASRPQDRQFILSSKKLLLSDSGFYLCAWSVTPTDTQYFGPGTRLTVL.

This clone showed up just once. The J gene is TRBJ1-2, the V gene TRBV2; the D is unclear. This CDR3 region has 13 residues. V gave up 6 bases and J gave up 6 bases, with 14 bases separating them. The germline CDR1 and CDR2 sequences are SNHLY and FYNNEI. DNA of the CDR3: TGTGCCAGCAGCGCTACCCGTCTCGATGGCTACACCTTC. It translates to CASSATRLDGYTF.

The chain couples TRBV5-5 to TRBJ2-1; the D gene is possibly TRBD2 (7 bases). The CDR3 extends over 13 amino acids. CDR1 is SGHKS and CDR2 is YYEKEE in the germline V gene (reference sequence). V lost 5 bases and J 9 bases, leaving 15 bases between the germline ends. CDR3 in DNA: TGTGCCAGCAGAAGAGTTGGGGGGGCTGAGCAGTTCTTC. Its protein product is CASRRVGGAEQFF.

V is TRBV19 and J is TRBJ2-7; 9 nucleotides line up with TRBD2. The V segment lost 3 bases and the J segment 4 bases; nucleotides outside the gene matches: 7. The CDR3 runs 15 residues. Germline V gives CDR1 LNHDA, CDR2 SQIVND (reference sequence). The CDR3 reads CASSIAREGRYEQYF. As DNA, the CDR3 is TGTGCCAGTAGTATCGCGCGGGAGGGCCGGTACGAGCAGTACTTC.

Comments on this clone: A junction boundary mismatches the germline segment, possibly from a read error. The chain uses TRBV7-2 and TRBJ2-3, with D tentatively TRBD2 (6 bases). CDR1 SGHTA and CDR2 FQGNSA come from the germline V gene. The CDR3 runs 15 residues. This CDR3 reads CASSLAGTETYTRYF. The DNA of the CDR3 is TGTGCCAGCAGCCTAGCCGGGACTGAGACCTATACGAGGTATTTT.

The chain carries TRBV10-3 and TRBJ1-1; no clear D. CDR1 and CDR2 from the germline V gene are ENHRY and SYGVKD. This CDR3 has 13 amino acids. The V and J ends lost 9 bases and 4 bases respectively, with 15 bases between them. CDR3: CAIERSKGTEAFF. CDR3 in DNA: TGTGCCATAGAGCGGAGTAAGGGCACTGAAGCTTTCTTT.

The chain recombines TRBV7-9 with TRBJ2-6; D gene uncertain. The CDR3 is 16 residues long. Germline assignment: CDR1 SEHNR and CDR2 FQNEAQ (reference sequence). V was clipped by 5 bases and J by 0 bases, with 11 bases between them. The CDR3 region has the DNA TGTGCCAGCAGCAAATTCGTCCTCTCTGGGGCCAACGTCCTGACTTTC. It specifies CASSKFVLSGANVLTF.

The chain carries TRBV18 and TRBJ1-1; possibly TRBD1 for D (5 bases). The CDR3 is 14 residues long. V dropped 2 bases and J dropped 0 bases, with 7 bases sitting between them. Per germline, CDR1 KGHSH and CDR2 LQKENI. CDR3 sequence reads: CASSPGTVNTEAFF. CDR3 bases: TGTGCCAGCTCACCAGGGACTGTGAACACTGAAGCTTTCTTT.

The rearrangement links TRBV7-9 to TRBJ2-7, with D possibly being TRBD1 (6 bases). The CDR3 runs 12 residues. V was cut by 5 bases and J by 2 bases, with 7 bases left in between. Germline lookup yields CDR1 SEHNR and CDR2 FQNEAQ (reference sequence). The CDR3 region is CASSRQAYEQYF. The DNA of the CDR3 is TGTGCCAGCAGCAGACAGGCCTACGAGCAGTACTTC.

This sequence joins TRBV30 and TRBJ1-1; 9 bases are shared with TRBD1. J gave up 4 bases and V 4 bases, and 4 bases lay outside the gene matches. The CDR3 runs to 13 residues. CDR1 is GTSNPN and CDR2 is SVGIG in the germline V gene (reference sequence). The CDR3 sequence is CAWKQGAGTEAFF. CDR3 DNA: TGTGCCTGGAAACAGGGGGCAGGCACTGAAGCTTTCTTT.

The chain uses TRBV2 and TRBJ1-6; TRBD1 matches at 7 bases. The CDR3 runs 13 residues. Trimming removed 6 bases from V and 6 bases from J; junction bases left unmatched: 2. Germline assignment: CDR1 SNHLY and CDR2 FYNNEI. The chain's CDR3 is CASRGQTNSPLHF. CDR3 bases: TGTGCCAGCAGGGGACAGACTAATTCACCCCTCCACTTT.